This is a list of T cell receptor beta chains from one sample in a study of technical replicates of blood from a few donors. Assay: immunoSEQ multiplex PCR; the TCRdb copy retains only in-frame clones and omits some. The sample has 55,000 to 75,000 clones; around 86% are singletons. The specimen sequenced was PBMCs. All receptors derive from a human donor in good health. Some clones in this sample may be carry-over from other donors' samples. CDR3s include the opening cysteine and the closing phenylalanine or tryptophan. Each record gives: clone size, J gene, V gene, D gene, CDR3 DNA, CDR3 protein. The D gene is left open where the match is weak. The size of a clone is reported for some rows only, either as once, few or many, or as a class for expanded clones.

NA TRBJ2-2 TRBV21-1 NA TGTGCCGGAGGCCCAGAGGGTCGGACCGGGGAGCTGTTTTTT CAGGPEGRTGELFF
few TRBJ1-5 TRBV4-2 NA TGTGCCAGCAGCCCACGACAGAGCAATCAGCCCCAGCATTTT CASSPRQSNQPQHF
NA TRBJ2-3 TRBV25-1 TRBD2 TGTGCCAGCAGTCCCCACCTGGCGGGAGCGGCTACGCAGTATTTT CASSPHLAGAATQYF
NA TRBJ1-3 TRBV7-8 NA TGTGCCAGCAGCGCCCGGACAGACTCTGGAAACACCATATATTTT CASSARTDSGNTIYF
NA TRBJ2-7 TRBV7-9 NA TGTGCCAGCAGCCCACCCGCCACCACCTACGAGCAGTACTTC CASSPPATTYEQYF
NA TRBJ2-3 TRBV2 TRBD2 TGTGCCAGCAGTGAACCCTCGACTAGCGGGGGACAGGATACGCAGTATTTT CASSEPSTSGGQDTQYF
NA TRBJ1-1 TRBV21-1 NA TGTGCCAGCAGCGTCTGGGCGGGGTCACGAGGCACTGAAGCTTTCTTT CASSVWAGSRGTEAFF
NA TRBJ1-4 TRBV5-1 TRBD1 TGCGCCAGCAGCGGCCTGGGACAGTATAATGAAAAACTGTTTTTT CASSGLGQYNEKLFF
NA TRBJ2-5 TRBV6-6 TRBD2 TGTGCCAGCAGCAAGACTAGCGGGAGGCCTCAAGAGACCCAGTACTTC CASSKTSGRPQETQYF
NA TRBJ2-3 TRBV29-1 NA TGCAGCGTTGTTCGGCCTGGCGGGAGCACAGATACGCAGTATTTT CSVVRPGGSTDTQYF
NA TRBJ2-5 TRBV15 TRBD2 TGTGCCACCAGCCTCACTAGCGGGGGTAGGGAGACCCAGTACTTC CATSLTSGGRETQYF
NA TRBJ1-1 TRBV9 TRBD1 TGTGCCAGCAGCCTCCAGGGGACAGCGAACACTGAAGCTTTCTTT CASSLQGTANTEAFF
NA TRBJ1-1 TRBV10-3 NA TGTGCCATCAGCCCCCCCGGGGGGCGCGGCACTGAAGCTTTCTTT CAISPPGGRGTEAFF
NA TRBJ2-3 TRBV4-1 TRBD1 TGCGCCAGCAGCCAAGGGGGCAGGGGGCCAACAGATACGCAGTATTTT CASSQGGRGPTDTQYF
NA TRBJ2-7 TRBV27 TRBD2 TGTGCCAGCTCGACTAGCGGAGCCATCTCCTACGAGCAGTACTTC CASSTSGAISYEQYF
NA TRBJ2-1 TRBV19 TRBD1 TGTGCCAGTAGTCCCCGGACAGGAGTGGATGAGCAGTTCTTC CASSPRTGVDEQFF
NA TRBJ2-1 TRBV19 TRBD1 TGTGCCAGTAGTATAAGGGACAGTGAGCAGTTCTTC CASSIRDSEQFF
NA TRBJ2-5 TRBV4-1 NA TGCGCCAGCAGCCAAGTGGGCTTACAAGAGACCCAGTACTTC CASSQVGLQETQYF
NA TRBJ2-5 TRBV4-1 NA TGCGCCAGCAGCCAAGGACAGGCAGAGACCCAGTACTTC CASSQGQAETQYF
NA TRBJ1-2 TRBV6-5 NA TGTGCCAGCAGTTACTCGGAGGCGCTCGGAGGCTACACCTTC CASSYSEALGGYTF
NA TRBJ1-1 TRBV11-3 NA TGTGCCAGCAGCTTAGGCGGGGTTAACACTGAAGCTTTCTTT CASSLGGVNTEAFF
NA TRBJ2-7 TRBV5-6 TRBD1 TGTGCCAGCAGCTTGGCGGCCAGGGGGCGCGGCGAGCAGTACTTC CASSLAARGRGEQYF
NA TRBJ2-5 TRBV2 TRBD2 TGTGCCACCTCAGGGGGGACTAGCGGTGGAGAGACCCAGTACTTC CATSGGTSGGETQYF
NA TRBJ1-5 TRBV4-2 NA TGTGCCAGCAGCCAAGGGGGCGGACAGCCCCAGCATTTT CASSQGGGQPQHF
few TRBJ2-7 TRBV4-3 NA TGCGCCAGCAGCCATCCGCCCGTAGCCTCCGAGCAGTACTTC CASSHPPVASEQYF
NA TRBJ2-3 TRBV7-9 NA TGTGCCAGCGTCCGAGAGGCAGATACGCAGTATTTT CASVREADTQYF
NA TRBJ2-4 TRBV2 NA TGTGCCAGCAGTGAGACGGACAGGTGGAGGGACATTCAGTACTTC CASSETDRWRDIQYF
NA TRBJ2-7 TRBV4-3 NA TGCGCCAGCAGCCCGAGCACCGGGTTCTACGAGCAGTACTTC CASSPSTGFYEQYF
NA TRBJ1-3 TRBV4-2 NA TGTGCCAGCAGCCAAGAGCTGCTAACCTCTGGAAACACCATATATTTT CASSQELLTSGNTIYF
NA TRBJ1-2 TRBV6-1 NA TGTGCCAGCAGTGAGGCTACAGGCCTGGTGGGCTATGGCTACACCTTC CASSEATGLVGYGYTF
NA TRBJ1-6 TRBV25-1 TRBD1 TGTGCCAGCAGTCAATACAGGGGTAATTCACCCCTCCACTTT CASSQYRGNSPLHF
NA TRBJ2-7 TRBV18 NA TGTGCCAGCTCACCGCGAAACGAGCAGTACTTC CASSPRNEQYF
NA TRBJ2-1 TRBV5-4 NA TGTGCCAGCAGCTTGTTGGCTAGCCTTGGGAATGAGCAGTTCTTC CASSLLASLGNEQFF
NA TRBJ2-7 TRBV7-3 TRBD1 TGTGCCAGCAGCTTAGAGGGGACAGTCTACGAGCAGTACTTC CASSLEGTVYEQYF
NA TRBJ2-7 TRBV15 NA TGTGCCACCAGCAGAGATTTGGTTCCAGGGTGGGATGGGCGACCCTCCTACGAGCAGTACTTC CATSRDLVPGWDGRPSYEQYF
few TRBJ1-5 TRBV6-1 NA TGTGCCAGCACGGCAGGGGAAGAAAGCCAGCCCCAGCATTTT CASTAGEESQPQHF
once TRBJ2-3 TRBV9 NA TGTGCCAGCAGCGCCACTAGAACTGCAGATACGCAGTATTTT CASSATRTADTQYF
NA TRBJ1-2 TRBV9 TRBD1 TGTGCCAGCAGCCCCCGGACAGGGATTGGGTATGGCTACACCTTC CASSPRTGIGYGYTF
NA TRBJ2-5 TRBV5-1 TRBD2 TGCGCCGGGTCGGTTAGCGGGGAAGAGACCCAGTACTTC CAGSVSGEETQYF
NA TRBJ2-3 TRBV18 NA TGTGCCAGCTCACCAGGGGCTGGAGATACGCAGTATTTT CASSPGAGDTQYF